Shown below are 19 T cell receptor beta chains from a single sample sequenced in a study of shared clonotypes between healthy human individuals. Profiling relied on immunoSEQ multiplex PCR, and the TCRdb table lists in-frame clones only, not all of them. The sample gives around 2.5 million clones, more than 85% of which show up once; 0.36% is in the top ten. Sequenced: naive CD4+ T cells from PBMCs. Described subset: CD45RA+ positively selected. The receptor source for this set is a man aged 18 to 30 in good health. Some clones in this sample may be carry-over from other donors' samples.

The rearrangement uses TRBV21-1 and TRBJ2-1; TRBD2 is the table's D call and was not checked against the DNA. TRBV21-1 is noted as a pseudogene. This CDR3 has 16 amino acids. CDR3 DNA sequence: TGTGCCAGCAGCAAATGTGCACTAGCTGAGTACAATGAGCAGTTCTTC. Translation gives CASSKCALAEYNEQFF.

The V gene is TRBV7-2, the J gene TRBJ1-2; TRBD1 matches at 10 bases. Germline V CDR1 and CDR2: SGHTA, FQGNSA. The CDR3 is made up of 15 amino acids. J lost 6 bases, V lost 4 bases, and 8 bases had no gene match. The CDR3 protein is CASSSSGDRGHGYTF. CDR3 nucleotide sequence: TGTGCCAGCAGCTCCTCTGGGGACAGGGGCCATGGCTACACCTTC.

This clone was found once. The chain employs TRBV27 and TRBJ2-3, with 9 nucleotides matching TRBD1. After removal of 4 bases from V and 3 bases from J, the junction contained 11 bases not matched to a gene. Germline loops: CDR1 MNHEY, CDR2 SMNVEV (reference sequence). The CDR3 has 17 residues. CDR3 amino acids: CASSSKNRGLGTDTQYF. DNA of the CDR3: TGTGCCAGCAGTTCAAAAAACAGGGGGCTAGGGACAGATACGCAGTATTTT.

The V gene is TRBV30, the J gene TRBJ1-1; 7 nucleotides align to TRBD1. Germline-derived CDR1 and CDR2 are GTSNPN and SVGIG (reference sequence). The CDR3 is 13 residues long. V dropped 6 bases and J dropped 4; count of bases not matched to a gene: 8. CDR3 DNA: TGTGCCTGCCTTACAGGGGACCTCACTGAAGCTTTCTTT. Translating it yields CACLTGDLTEAFF.

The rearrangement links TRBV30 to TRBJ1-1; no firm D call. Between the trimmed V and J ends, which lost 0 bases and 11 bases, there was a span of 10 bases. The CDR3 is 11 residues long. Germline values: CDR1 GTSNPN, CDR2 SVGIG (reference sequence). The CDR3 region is CAWSVRHVAFF. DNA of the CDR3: TGTGCCTGGAGTGTACGGCATGTTGCTTTCTTT.

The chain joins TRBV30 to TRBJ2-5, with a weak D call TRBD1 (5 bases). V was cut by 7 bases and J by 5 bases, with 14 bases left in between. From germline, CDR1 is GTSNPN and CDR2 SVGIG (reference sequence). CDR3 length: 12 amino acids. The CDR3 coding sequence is TGTGCCTATACCAGGGCGTGGGAGACCCAGTACTTC. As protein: CAYTRAWETQYF. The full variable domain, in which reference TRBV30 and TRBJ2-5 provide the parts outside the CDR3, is SQTIHQWPATLVQPVGSPLSLECTVEGTSNPNLYWYRQAAGRGLQLLFYSVGIGQISSEVPQNLSASRPQDRQFILSSKKLLLSDSGFYLCAYTRAWETQYFGPGTRLLVL.

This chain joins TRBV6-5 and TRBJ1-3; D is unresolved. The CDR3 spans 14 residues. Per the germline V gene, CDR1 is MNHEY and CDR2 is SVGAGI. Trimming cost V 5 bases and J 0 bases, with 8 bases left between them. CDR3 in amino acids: CASSQASSGNTIYF. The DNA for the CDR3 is TGTGCCAGCAGTCAAGCCAGCTCTGGAAACACCATATATTTT.

The CDR3 region has the DNA TGTGCCAGCAGCTCCCGAGTAGCGGGGAAACTCAGCGAGCAGTACTTC. This codes for CASSSRVAGKLSEQYF. The rearrangement joins TRBV4-2 to TRBJ2-7; 8 nucleotides match TRBD2. CDR1 and CDR2 from the germline V gene are LGHNA and YNFKEQ. V was clipped by 5 bases and J by 6 bases; unmatched bases: 15. This CDR3 has 16 residues.

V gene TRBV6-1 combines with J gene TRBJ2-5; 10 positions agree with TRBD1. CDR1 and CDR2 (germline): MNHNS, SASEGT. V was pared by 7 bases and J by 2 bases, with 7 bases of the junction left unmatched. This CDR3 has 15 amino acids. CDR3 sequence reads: CASTLGQGIQETQYF. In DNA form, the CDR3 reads TGTGCCAGCACCCTGGGACAGGGGATTCAAGAGACCCAGTACTTC.

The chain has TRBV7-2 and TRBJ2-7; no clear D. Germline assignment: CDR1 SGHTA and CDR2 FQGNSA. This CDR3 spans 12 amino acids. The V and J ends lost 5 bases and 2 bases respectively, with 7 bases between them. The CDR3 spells CASSRKPYEQYF. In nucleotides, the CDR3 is TGTGCCAGCAGCCGGAAACCCTACGAGCAGTACTTC.

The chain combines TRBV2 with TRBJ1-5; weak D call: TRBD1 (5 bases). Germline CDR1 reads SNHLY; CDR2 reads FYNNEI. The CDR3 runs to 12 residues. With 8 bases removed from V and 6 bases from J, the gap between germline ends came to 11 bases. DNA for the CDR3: TGTGCCAGCGACCCGGGGGTTCAGCCCCAGCATTTT. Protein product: CASDPGVQPQHF.

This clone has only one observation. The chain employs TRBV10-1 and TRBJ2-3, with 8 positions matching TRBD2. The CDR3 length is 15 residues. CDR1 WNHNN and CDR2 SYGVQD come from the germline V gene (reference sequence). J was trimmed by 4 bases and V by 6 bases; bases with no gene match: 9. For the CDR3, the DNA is TGCGCCAGCAGCAAGTCAGCTAGCGGGCCAGATACGCAGTATTTT. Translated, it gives CASSKSASGPDTQYF.

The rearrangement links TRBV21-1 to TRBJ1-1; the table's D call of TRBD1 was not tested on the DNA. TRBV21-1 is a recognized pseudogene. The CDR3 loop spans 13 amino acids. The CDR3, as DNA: TGTGCCAGCAGCAAAGAACAGAACACTGAAGCTTTCTTT. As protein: CASSKEQNTEAFF.

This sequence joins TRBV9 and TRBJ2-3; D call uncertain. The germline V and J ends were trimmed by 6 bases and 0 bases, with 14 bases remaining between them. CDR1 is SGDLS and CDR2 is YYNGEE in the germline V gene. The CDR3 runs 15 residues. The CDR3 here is CASIRETVSTDTQYF. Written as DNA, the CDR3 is TGTGCCAGCATCCGAGAGACGGTTAGCACAGATACGCAGTATTTT.

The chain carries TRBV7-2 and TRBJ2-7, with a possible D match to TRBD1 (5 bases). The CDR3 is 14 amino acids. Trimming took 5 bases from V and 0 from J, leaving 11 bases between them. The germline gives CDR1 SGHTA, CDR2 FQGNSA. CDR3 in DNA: TGTGCCAGCAGCCCCGACAGATTCTCCTACGAGCAGTACTTC. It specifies CASSPDRFSYEQYF.

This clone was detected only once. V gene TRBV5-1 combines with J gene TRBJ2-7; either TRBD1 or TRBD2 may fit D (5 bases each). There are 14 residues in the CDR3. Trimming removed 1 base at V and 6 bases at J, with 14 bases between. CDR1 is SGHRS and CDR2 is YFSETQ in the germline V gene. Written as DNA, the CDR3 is TGCGCCAGCAGCTTGTGGGACGGCCCAATCGAGCAGTACTTC. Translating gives CASSLWDGPIEQYF. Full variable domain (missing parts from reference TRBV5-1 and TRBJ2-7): KAGVTQTPRYLIKTRGQQVTLSCSPISGHRSVSWYQQTPGQGLQFLFEYFSETQRNKGNFPGRFSGRQFSNSRSEMNVSTLELGDSALYLCASSLWDGPIEQYFGPGTRLTVT.

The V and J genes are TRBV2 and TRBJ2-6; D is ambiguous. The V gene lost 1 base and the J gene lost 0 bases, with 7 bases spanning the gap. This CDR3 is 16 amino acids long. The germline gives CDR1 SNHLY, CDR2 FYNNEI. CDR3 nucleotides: TGTGCCAGCAGTGAAGTGGGGTTCTCTGGGGCCAACGTCCTGACTTTC. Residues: CASSEVGFSGANVLTF.

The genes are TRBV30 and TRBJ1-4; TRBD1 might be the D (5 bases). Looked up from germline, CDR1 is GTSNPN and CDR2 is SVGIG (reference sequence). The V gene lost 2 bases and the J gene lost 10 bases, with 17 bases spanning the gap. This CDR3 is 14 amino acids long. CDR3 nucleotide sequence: TGTGCCTGGAGTACGACCCGGGGGAGGGGAAAACTGTTTTTT. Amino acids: CAWSTTRGRGKLFF.

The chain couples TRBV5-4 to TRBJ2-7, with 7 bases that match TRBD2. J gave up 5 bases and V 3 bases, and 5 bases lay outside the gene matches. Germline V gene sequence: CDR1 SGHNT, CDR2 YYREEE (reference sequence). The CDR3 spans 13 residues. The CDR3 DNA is TGTGCCAGCAGCTGGCCTAGCGGTCACGAGCAGTACTTC. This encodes CASSWPSGHEQYF. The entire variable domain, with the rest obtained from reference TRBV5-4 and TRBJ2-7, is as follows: ETGVTQSPTHLIKTRGQQVTLRCSSQSGHNTVSWYQQALGQGPQFIFQYYREEENGRGNFPPRFSGLQFPNYSSELNVNALELDDSALYLCASSWPSGHEQYFGPGTRLTVT.